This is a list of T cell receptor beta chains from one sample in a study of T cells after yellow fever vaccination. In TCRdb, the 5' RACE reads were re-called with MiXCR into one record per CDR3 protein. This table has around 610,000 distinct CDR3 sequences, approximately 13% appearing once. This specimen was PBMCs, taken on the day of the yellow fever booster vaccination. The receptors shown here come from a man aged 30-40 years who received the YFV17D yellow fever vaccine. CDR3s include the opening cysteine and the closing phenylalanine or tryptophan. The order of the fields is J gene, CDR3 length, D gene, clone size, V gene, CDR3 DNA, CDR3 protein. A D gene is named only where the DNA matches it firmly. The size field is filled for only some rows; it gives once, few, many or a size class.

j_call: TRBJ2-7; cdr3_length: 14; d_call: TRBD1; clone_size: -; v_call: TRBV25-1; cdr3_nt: TGTGCCAGCAGACGAACAGGGGCGGCCTACGAGCAGTACTTC; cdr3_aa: CASRRTGAAYEQYF
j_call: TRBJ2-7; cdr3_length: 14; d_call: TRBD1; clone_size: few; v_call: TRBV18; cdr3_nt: TGTGCCAGCTCCGGGACAGGGGCCTCCTACGAGCAGTACTTC; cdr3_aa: CASSGTGASYEQYF
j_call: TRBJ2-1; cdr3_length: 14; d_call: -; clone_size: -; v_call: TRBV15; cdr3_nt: TGTGCCACCAGCAAGTCGCGGGGATACAATGAGCAGTTCTTC; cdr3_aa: CATSKSRGYNEQFF
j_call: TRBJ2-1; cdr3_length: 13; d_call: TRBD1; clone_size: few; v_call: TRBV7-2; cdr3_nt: TGTGCCAGCAGCAACCAGAACAGGGGCGAGCAGTTCTTC; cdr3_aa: CASSNQNRGEQFF
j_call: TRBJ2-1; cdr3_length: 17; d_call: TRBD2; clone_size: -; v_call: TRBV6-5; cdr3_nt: TGTGCCAGCAGTTCCCGACTAGCCCAGCGCATACACAATGAGCAGTTCTTC; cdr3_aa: CASSSRLAQRIHNEQFF
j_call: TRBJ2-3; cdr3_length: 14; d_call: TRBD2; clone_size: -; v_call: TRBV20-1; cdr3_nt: TGCAGCACGACTCTAGCTCTAGCGGGAGATACGCAGTATTTT; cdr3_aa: CSTTLALAGDTQYF
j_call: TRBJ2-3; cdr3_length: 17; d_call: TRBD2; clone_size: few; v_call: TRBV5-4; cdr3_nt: TGTGCCAGCAGCTTAAAGACTAGCGCGAAAGGCACAGATACGCAGTATTTT; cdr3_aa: CASSLKTSAKGTDTQYF
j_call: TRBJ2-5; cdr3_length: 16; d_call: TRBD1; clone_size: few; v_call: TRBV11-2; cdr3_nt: TGTGCCAGCAGCTTATGGGGACAGGGGATAAAAGAGACCCAGTACTTC; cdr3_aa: CASSLWGQGIKETQYF
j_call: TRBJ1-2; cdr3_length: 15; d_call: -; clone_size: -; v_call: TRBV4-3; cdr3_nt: TGCGCCAGCAGCCAAGATACCGGAGCTAACTATGGCTACACCTTC; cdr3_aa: CASSQDTGANYGYTF
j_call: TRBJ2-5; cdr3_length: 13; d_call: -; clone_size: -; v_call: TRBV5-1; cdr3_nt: TGCGCCAGCAACTTGGGATATGAAGAGACCCAGTACTTC; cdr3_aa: CASNLGYEETQYF
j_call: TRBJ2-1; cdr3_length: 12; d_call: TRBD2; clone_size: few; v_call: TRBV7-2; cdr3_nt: TGTGCCAGCAGCGAGCAGCGGGAGAGCCAGTTCTTC; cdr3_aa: CASSEQRESQFF